This TCR beta chain comes out of a study of T-cell memory formation after mild COVID-19. One entry per CDR3 protein, called by TCRdb with MiXCR from the 5' RACE reads. The sample includes 300,000 to 350,000 distinct CDR3 sequences, 19% of them seen just once. The V and J ends lost 3 bases and 1 base respectively, with 12 bases between them. The germline V gene has CDR1 SGHTA and CDR2 FQGNSA. CDR3 length: 15 residues. Study outcomes and limitations: Largely, contracting CD4+ clones fell within CM and EM, and contracting CD8+ clones within EMRA. Some clones that responded were present in memory (sampled pre-infection), which suggests cross-reactive memory joined.

Details on this clonotype: The antigen is not known.

J is TRBJ1-1 and V is TRBV7-2, with D maybe TRBD1 (6 bases). The sequenced material came from PBMCs or a T cell subset sorted from them (not recorded which). The sequence was obtained from a man aged 18 to 30 who had mild COVID-19 (a few samples of this study predate the infection). Cell type and time point are not known. The CDR3 loop is CASSLGRTENTEAFF. The DNA for the CDR3 is TGTGCCAGCAGCTTGGGCAGGACAGAGAACACTGAAGCTTTCTTT.